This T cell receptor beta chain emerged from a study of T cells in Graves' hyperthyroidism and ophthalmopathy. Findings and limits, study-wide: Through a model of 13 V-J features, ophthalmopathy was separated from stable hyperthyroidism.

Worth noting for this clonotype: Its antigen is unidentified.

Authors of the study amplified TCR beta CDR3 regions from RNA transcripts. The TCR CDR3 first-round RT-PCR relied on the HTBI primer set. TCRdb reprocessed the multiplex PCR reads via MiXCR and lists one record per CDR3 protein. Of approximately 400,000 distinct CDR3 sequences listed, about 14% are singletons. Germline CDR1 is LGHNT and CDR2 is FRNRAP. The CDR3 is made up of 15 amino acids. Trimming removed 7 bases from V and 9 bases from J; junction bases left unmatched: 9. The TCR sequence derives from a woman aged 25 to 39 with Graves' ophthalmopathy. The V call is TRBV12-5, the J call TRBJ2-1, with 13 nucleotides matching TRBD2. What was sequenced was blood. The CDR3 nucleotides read TGTGCTAGTGAACTAGCGGGGGGGCCGGGGACTGAGCAGTTCTTC. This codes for CASELAGGPGTEQFF.